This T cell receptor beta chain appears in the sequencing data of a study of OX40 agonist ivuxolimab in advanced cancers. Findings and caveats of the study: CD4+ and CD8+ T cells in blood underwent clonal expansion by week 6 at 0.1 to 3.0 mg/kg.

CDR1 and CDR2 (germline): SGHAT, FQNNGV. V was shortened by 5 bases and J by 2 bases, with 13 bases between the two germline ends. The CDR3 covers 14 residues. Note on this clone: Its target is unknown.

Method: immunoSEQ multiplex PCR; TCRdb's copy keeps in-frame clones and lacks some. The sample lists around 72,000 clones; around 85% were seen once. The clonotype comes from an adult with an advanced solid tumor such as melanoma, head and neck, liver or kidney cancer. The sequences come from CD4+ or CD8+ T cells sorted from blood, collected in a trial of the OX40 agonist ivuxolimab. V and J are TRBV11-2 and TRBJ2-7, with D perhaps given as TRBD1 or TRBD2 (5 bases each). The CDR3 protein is CASSARDGPYEQYF. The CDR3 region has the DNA TGTGCCAGCAGCGCCCGGGACGGCCCCTACGAGCAGTACTTC.